One sample yielded the 9 T cell receptor beta chains listed below, sequenced in a study of T cell responses to AZD1222 COVID-19 vaccine. TCRdb keeps only in-frame clones here, not all; method: immunoSEQ multiplex PCR. The sample contains more than 110,000 clones, 80% to 90% of which appear only once. Here the sequenced sample was peripheral blood, taken on day 0 of AZD1222 vaccination. These receptors all come from an adult in good health.

This chain uses TRBV7-2 with TRBJ2-7; D is perhaps TRBD1 or TRBD2 (6 bases each). The CDR3 spans 15 residues. V lost 6 bases, J lost 2 bases, and 17 bases lay in between. Germline V lookup: CDR1 SGHTA, CDR2 FQGNSA. The CDR3 sequence is CASSSFRGGTYEQYF. CDR3 in DNA: TGTGCCAGCAGTTCTTTCCGAGGGGGGACCTACGAGCAGTACTTC.

CDR3 nucleotides: TGTGCCAGCAGCTTTACATTAAGCGGGAAAAGCACAGATACGCAGTATTTT. Translation gives CASSFTLSGKSTDTQYF. The rearrangement joins TRBV11-2 to TRBJ2-3, with 7 bases matching TRBD2. Losses at the gene ends were 3 bases for V and 0 bases for J; bases not matched to a gene: 9. The CDR3 is 17 amino acids. Germline values: CDR1 SGHAT, CDR2 FQNNGV.

This chain connects TRBV6-5 to TRBJ2-7; D is possibly TRBD2 (6 bases). V gave up 4 bases and J gave up 0 bases, with 16 bases separating them. Germline lookup yields CDR1 MNHEY and CDR2 SVGAGI. The CDR3 length is 16 residues. The CDR3 here is CASSLASGGSSYEQYF. The DNA for the CDR3 is TGTGCCAGCAGTTTAGCGAGCGGAGGGAGCTCCTACGAGCAGTACTTC.

The chain links TRBV2 to TRBJ2-7; D might be TRBD2 (6 bases). The CDR3 length is 14 residues. Trimming removed 4 bases from V and 0 bases from J, with 10 bases in between. The germline V gene has CDR1 SNHLY and CDR2 FYNNEI. The CDR3 spells CASSGGDSSYEQYF. DNA for the CDR3: TGTGCCAGCAGTGGGGGGGATAGCTCCTACGAGCAGTACTTC.

The chain joins TRBV14 to TRBJ1-1, with 9 bases fitting TRBD1. V dropped 4 bases and J dropped 11; count of bases not matched to a gene: 8. Germline lookup yields CDR1 SGHDN and CDR2 FVKESK. This CDR3 has 13 amino acids. CDR3 in amino acids: CASSRVRQGDAFF. DNA for the CDR3: TGTGCCAGCAGCCGCGTACGACAGGGGGATGCTTTCTTT.

CDR3: CASSLGPSRQETQYF. DNA of the CDR3: TGTGCCAGCAGCTTAGGCCCCTCTCGCCAAGAGACCCAGTACTTC. The chain couples TRBV7-2 to TRBJ2-5, with D uncertain. CDR3 length: 15 residues. V was cut by 1 base and J by 1 base, with 10 bases left in between. The germline CDR1 and CDR2 sequences are SGHTA and FQGNSA.

V usage is TRBV6-6 and J usage is TRBJ1-1; D not certain. Germline-derived CDR1 and CDR2 are MNHNY and SVGAGI (reference sequence). Trimming removed 3 bases from V and 0 bases from J, with 8 bases in between. The CDR3 runs 14 residues. This chain's CDR3 is CASSYRQMNTEAFF. CDR3 bases: TGTGCCAGCAGTTATCGGCAGATGAACACTGAAGCTTTCTTT.

DNA for the CDR3: TGTGCCAGCAGTCGCCCTGGACGGACATCCTACGAGCAGTACTTC. Amino acid sequence: CASSRPGRTSYEQYF. J is TRBJ2-7 and V is TRBV27; tentative D call: TRBD1 (5 bases). V shed 5 bases and J shed 1 base, with 15 bases lying between them. CDR1 and CDR2 (germline): MNHEY, SMNVEV (reference sequence). CDR3 length: 15 amino acids.

CDR3 in DNA: TGCGCCAGCAGCTTGTCGATGATCTCTGGAAACACCATATATTTT. It codes for CASSLSMISGNTIYF. V gene TRBV5-1 combines with J gene TRBJ1-3; D uncertain. The CDR3 consists of 15 residues. With 1 base removed from V and 0 bases from J, the gap between germline ends came to 8 bases. Germline lookup yields CDR1 SGHRS and CDR2 YFSETQ. Drawing the rest from reference TRBV5-1 and TRBJ1-3, the complete variable domain is KAGVTQTPRYLIKTRGQQVTLSCSPISGHRSVSWYQQTPGQGLQFLFEYFSETQRNKGNFPGRFSGRQFSNSRSEMNVSTLELGDSALYLCASSLSMISGNTIYFGEGSWLTVV.